This T cell receptor (beta chain) stems from a study of T cells in Graves' hyperthyroidism and ophthalmopathy. This clonotype turned up a few times. Germline CDR1 and CDR2: DFQATT and SNEGSKA (reference sequence). CDR3 length equals 14 residues. V lost 6 bases and J 1 base, leaving 15 bases between the germline ends. There were TCR beta CDR3 regions amplified from RNA transcripts. RT-PCR in the first round (using the HTBI primer set) targeted the TCR CDR3. From the multiplex PCR reads, TCRdb called clonotypes with MiXCR, one entry per CDR3 protein. The sample contains around 340,000 distinct CDR3 sequences, 16% of which appear only once.

The sequence was collected from a man in his thirties or forties with Graves' hyperthyroidism. Sequenced sample: blood. This chain uses TRBV20-1 with TRBJ2-5; D is unresolved. The CDR3 loop reads CSAYPPRIQETQYF. The CDR3 nucleotides are TGCAGTGCCTACCCTCCTCGAATCCAAGAGACCCAGTACTTC.